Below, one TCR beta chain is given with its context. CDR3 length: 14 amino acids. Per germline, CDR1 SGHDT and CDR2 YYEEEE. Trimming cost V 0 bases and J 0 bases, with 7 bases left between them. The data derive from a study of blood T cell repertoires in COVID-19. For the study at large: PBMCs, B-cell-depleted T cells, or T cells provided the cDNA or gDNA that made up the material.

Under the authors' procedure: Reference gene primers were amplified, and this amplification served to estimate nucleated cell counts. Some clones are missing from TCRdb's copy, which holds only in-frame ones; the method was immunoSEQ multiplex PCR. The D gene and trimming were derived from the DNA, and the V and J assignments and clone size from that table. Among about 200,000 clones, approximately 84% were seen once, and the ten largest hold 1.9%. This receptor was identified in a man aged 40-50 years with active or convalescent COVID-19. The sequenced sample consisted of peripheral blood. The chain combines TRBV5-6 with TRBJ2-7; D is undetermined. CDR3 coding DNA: TGTGCCAGCAGCTTGGAGCTGAGCTCCTACGAGCAGTACTTC. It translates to CASSLELSSYEQYF.